These 15 T cell receptor beta chains were sequenced from one sample in a study of cytomegalovirus exposure and HLA in healthy donors. PCR employed 60 Vbeta and 13 Jbeta primers. This table comes from immunoSEQ multiplex PCR, and its TCRdb copy is limited to in-frame clones, with some not included. Its table records 55,000 or so clones. The specimen sequenced was PBMCs. These receptors were obtained from a woman between 45 and 60 years old in good health and CMV-seropositive.

The chain has TRBV18 and TRBJ2-2; TRBD2 aligns across 9 bases. The V and J ends lost 5 bases and 5 bases, in that order; junction bases with no gene match: 3. Germline V CDR1 and CDR2: KGHSH, LQKENI. The CDR3 has 14 amino acids. Here the CDR3 reads CASSALAGTGELFF. CDR3 coding DNA: TGTGCCAGCTCAGCCCTAGCGGGGACCGGGGAGCTGTTTTTT.

The chain combines TRBV6-5 with TRBJ2-5; D not resolved. The V gene's germline CDR1 is MNHEY and CDR2 SVGAGI. Trimming pared 0 bases from V and 7 bases from J, leaving 6 bases between. This CDR3 has 12 amino acids. CDR3 nucleotides: TGTGCCAGCAGTTACTCTACGGGGACCCAGTACTTC. This encodes CASSYSTGTQYF.

The V and J genes are TRBV7-9 and TRBJ2-2, with TRBD2 as a possible D gene (6 bases). V was clipped by 3 bases and J by 0 bases, with 8 bases between them. Germline assignment: CDR1 SEHNR and CDR2 FQNEAQ (reference sequence). The CDR3 totals 15 residues. CDR3 in amino acids: CASSLRGTNTGELFF. CDR3 DNA: TGTGCCAGCAGCTTGCGGGGCACGAACACCGGGGAGCTGTTTTTT.

The V and J genes are TRBV28 and TRBJ2-3, with a possible D match to TRBD2 (5 bases). Germline-derived CDR1 and CDR2 are MDHEN and SYDVKM. CDR3 length: 11 residues. Trimming shortened V by 10 bases and J by 0 bases, and 5 bases separated the two germline ends. CDR3 DNA sequence: TGTGCCACTAGCAGCACAGATACGCAGTATTTT. Amino acids: CATSSTDTQYF.

The rearrangement joins TRBV5-1 to TRBJ1-6, with TRBD1 matching over 9 bases. This CDR3 is built from 14 residues. Germline CDR1 and CDR2: SGHRS and YFSETQ. After removal of 4 bases from V and 10 bases from J, the junction contained 6 bases not matched to a gene. CDR3 in amino acids: CASSPGTGRSPLHF. CDR3 in DNA: TGCGCCAGCAGCCCCGGGACAGGGCGCTCACCCCTCCACTTT.

The V and J genes are TRBV6-5 and TRBJ1-2; D perhaps matches TRBD1 (5 bases). The CDR3 consists of 13 residues. Germline V gene lookup returns CDR1 MNHEY and CDR2 SVGAGI. Between the trimmed V and J ends, which lost 6 bases and 0 bases, there was a span of 8 bases. CDR3 nucleotides: TGTGCCAGCAGCCTGACAGCTAACTATGGCTACACCTTC. Its protein product is CASSLTANYGYTF.

The chain has TRBV29-1 and TRBJ2-6; a weak D match, TRBD1 (6 bases). Trimming cost V 6 bases and J 3 bases, with 9 bases left between them. Germline V gene lookup returns CDR1 SQVTM and CDR2 ANQGSEA. The CDR3 runs 13 residues. CDR3 protein: CSVYRDGANVLTF. The CDR3, as DNA: TGCAGCGTATACAGGGATGGGGCCAACGTCCTGACTTTC.

CDR3 loop: CASSLEANYGYTF. DNA of the CDR3: TGCGCCAGCAGCTTAGAGGCTAACTATGGCTACACCTTC. V usage is TRBV5-1 and J usage is TRBJ1-2; D gene ambiguous. Germline V CDR1 and CDR2: SGHRS, YFSETQ. The V end lost 2 bases, the J end lost 0 bases, and 5 bases lay between the germline ends. The CDR3 loop spans 13 amino acids.

This rearrangement joins TRBV9 to TRBJ2-2; 8 bases line up with TRBD2. This CDR3 spans 18 amino acids. Trimming cost V 4 bases and J 4 bases; bases outside gene matches: 15. Germline lookup yields CDR1 SGDLS and CDR2 YYNGEE. CDR3 loop: CASSPRGGSGSLTGELFF. The CDR3 region has the DNA TGTGCCAGCAGCCCTAGGGGTGGAAGCGGGAGCCTCACCGGGGAGCTGTTTTTT.

This sequence joins TRBV30 and TRBJ1-6; D unresolved. The germline V and J ends were trimmed by 1 base and 9 bases, with 4 bases remaining between them. This CDR3 comprises 11 residues. The germline CDR1 and CDR2 sequences are GTSNPN and SVGIG (reference sequence). This chain's CDR3 is CAWSAVSPLHF. The CDR3 DNA sequence: TGTGCCTGGAGTGCGGTTTCACCCCTCCACTTT.

This chain connects TRBV7-9 to TRBJ1-1, with a possible D match to TRBD1 (6 bases). This CDR3 contains 15 residues. Germline values: CDR1 SEHNR, CDR2 FQNEAQ (reference sequence). V was cut by 5 bases and J by 1 base, with 14 bases left in between. The CDR3 nucleotides are TGTGCCAGCAGCGTATTAGCCAGGGGGAACACTGAAGCTTTCTTT. Residues: CASSVLARGNTEAFF.

The rearrangement links TRBV13 to TRBJ2-7; unclear D gene. This CDR3 comprises 13 residues. Germline-derived CDR1 and CDR2 are PRHDT and FYEKMQ (reference sequence). Trimming removed 0 bases from V and 5 bases from J, with 8 bases in between. CDR3 loop: CASSLGRSNEQYF. For the CDR3, the DNA is TGTGCCAGCAGCTTAGGCAGGTCAAACGAGCAGTACTTC.

The V and J genes are TRBV5-1 and TRBJ2-3, with 14 bases aligning to TRBD2. Per the germline V gene, CDR1 is SGHRS and CDR2 is YFSETQ. The CDR3 is 19 amino acids. Unmatched junction bases numbered 11, after V lost 4 bases and J lost 1 base. CDR3: CASSTRLAGGPTRTDTQYF. CDR3 nucleotides: TGCGCCAGCAGCACCAGACTAGCGGGAGGGCCAACTCGCACAGATACGCAGTATTTT.

The chain employs TRBV7-2 and TRBJ2-3; the D is unclear. Trimming took off 2 bases at V and 4 bases at J, with 10 bases between the two ends. The CDR3 is 14 amino acids. Germline V gene lookup returns CDR1 SGHTA and CDR2 FQGNSA. The CDR3 loop is CASSLLLSADTQYF. Written as DNA, the CDR3 is TGTGCCAGCAGCTTATTGTTAAGCGCAGATACGCAGTATTTT. Looking up the rest from reference TRBV7-2 and TRBJ2-3 gives the full variable domain: GAGVSQSPSNKVTEKGKDVELRCDPISGHTALYWYRQSLGQGLEFLIYFQGNSAPDKSGLPSDRFSAERTGGSVSTLTIQRTQQEDSAVYLCASSLLLSADTQYFGPGTRLTVL.

The J gene is TRBJ2-7, the V gene TRBV4-2; tentative D call: TRBD1 (6 bases). V was pared by 1 base and J by 1 base, with 11 bases between. Germline CDR1 is LGHNA and CDR2 is YNFKEQ. This CDR3 comprises 15 residues. The CDR3 reads CASSQGTGSSYEQYF. The CDR3 coding sequence is TGTGCCAGCAGCCAAGGTACAGGGAGTTCCTACGAGCAGTACTTC.